The 30 T cell receptor beta chains given below trace back to one sample, sequenced in a study of T cells after yellow fever vaccination. Via MiXCR, TCRdb re-called the 5' RACE reads, giving one row per CDR3 protein. The data contain 500,000 to 650,000 distinct CDR3 sequences, about 15% of them seen just once; the ten biggest clones take up approximately 15%. The sample consisted of PBMCs, taken roughly 5 days after the first yellow fever vaccination. Receptor source: a man aged 18 to 30 who received the YFV17D yellow fever vaccine.

The V gene is TRBV5-1, the J gene TRBJ1-4, with TRBD1 as a possible D gene (5 bases). Germline CDR1 SGHRS, CDR2 YFSETQ. Trimming cost V 2 bases and J 8 bases, with 22 bases left between them. The CDR3 has 17 residues. The CDR3 here is CASSFGPLLGAGEKLFF. The CDR3 DNA reads as TGCGCCAGCAGCTTCGGTCCGCTCTTAGGGGCTGGAGAAAAACTGTTTTTT.

The CDR3 nucleotides are TGTGCCAGCAACCCGGACGGGCAGGGAGTAAACACTGAAGCTTTCTTT. Amino acid sequence: CASNPDGQGVNTEAFF. The gene calls are TRBV5-6 and TRBJ1-1, with D perhaps TRBD1 (5 bases). V lost 6 bases and J 2 bases, leaving 20 bases between the germline ends. The CDR3 sequence is 16 residues long. CDR1 is SGHDT, CDR2 YYEEEE, per germline.

The V call is TRBV5-1, the J call TRBJ2-6, with no clear D. This CDR3 contains 15 residues. The germline V and J ends were trimmed by 5 bases and 2 bases, with 11 bases remaining between them. The V gene's germline CDR1 is SGHRS and CDR2 YFSETQ. For the CDR3, the DNA is TGCGCCAGCAGTTTACAGAAACCTGGGGCCAACGTCCTGACTTTC. Amino acids: CASSLQKPGANVLTF.

This clonotype showed up just a few times. A junction end diverges from the germline sequence, so it may reflect a read error. The chain employs TRBV5-4 and TRBJ2-3; D might be TRBD2 (6 bases). The CDR3 totals 14 residues. Looked up from germline, CDR1 is SGHNT and CDR2 is YYREEE (reference sequence). CDR3 DNA: TGTGCCAGCAGCCTCCCGTGGCCCGGGGGACGCGAATTGTTT. As protein: CASSLPWPGGRELF.

This clonotype was observed a handful of times. The rearrangement uses TRBV29-1 and TRBJ1-1; D unresolved. V was pared by 5 bases and J by 3 bases, with 22 bases between. Germline assignment: CDR1 SQVTM and CDR2 ANQGSEA. This CDR3 region has 16 residues. CDR3 residues: CSVWESTTWMDTEAFF. The CDR3 nucleotides are TGCAGCGTTTGGGAGTCAACAACATGGATGGACACTGAAGCTTTCTTT.

This clonotype was picked up a small number of times. This chain connects TRBV9 to TRBJ2-3, with D possibly called TRBD1 or TRBD2 (6 bases each). CDR1 SGDLS and CDR2 YYNGEE come from the germline V gene. Trimming stripped 4 bases from V and 6 bases from J, with 12 bases between. CDR3 length: 13 amino acids. CDR3 sequence: CASSQRGGDTQYF. CDR3 DNA: TGTGCCAGCAGCCAGAGAGGGGGGGATACGCAGTATTTT.

The chain carries TRBV25-1 and TRBJ2-3; 9 nucleotides match TRBD1. The CDR3 extends over 13 amino acids. Losses at the gene ends were 4 bases for V and 11 bases for J; bases not matched to a gene: 7. Germline-derived CDR1 and CDR2 are MGHDK and SYGVNS. The CDR3 reads CASSAGGQGGQYF. The CDR3 DNA reads TGTGCCAGCAGTGCGGGGGGACAGGGTGGGCAGTATTTT.

The chain joins TRBV29-1 to TRBJ2-2; D possibly corresponds to TRBD1 (5 bases). CDR1 is SQVTM and CDR2 is ANQGSEA in the germline V gene. The V gene lost 3 bases and the J gene lost 5 bases, with 13 bases spanning the gap. This CDR3 is built from 14 residues. This chain's CDR3 is CSVDSQGLTGELFF. The DNA for the CDR3 is TGCAGCGTTGACTCCCAGGGCTTGACCGGGGAGCTGTTTTTT.

This chain joins TRBV4-1 and TRBJ2-1; D may be TRBD2 (5 bases). Germline loops: CDR1 MGHRA, CDR2 YSYEKL. This CDR3 has 17 amino acids. V was shortened by 0 bases and J by 0 bases, with 12 bases between the two germline ends. The CDR3 here is CASSQEKERSSYNEQFF. CDR3 sequence (DNA): TGCGCCAGCAGCCAAGAAAAAGAGCGGAGCTCCTACAATGAGCAGTTCTTC.

In its sample, this clonotype was seen a few times. J is TRBJ1-1 and V is TRBV15, with D unresolved. Deletions cut 1 base from V and 4 bases from J, with 7 bases between. Per germline, CDR1 LNHNV and CDR2 YYDKDF (reference sequence). The CDR3 has 13 residues. In nucleotides, the CDR3 is TGTGCCACCAGCAGAGGAAGAGGCACTGAAGCTTTCTTT. Translating gives CATSRGRGTEAFF.

This chain connects TRBV24-1 to TRBJ2-3; TRBD1 matches 10 bases. This CDR3 contains 14 residues. The germline V gene encodes CDR1 KGHDR and CDR2 SFDVKD. The ends lost 0 bases at V and 11 bases at J; junction bases unmatched: 4. Here the CDR3 reads CATSDLPGTGEQYF. As DNA, the CDR3 is TGTGCCACCAGTGATTTGCCGGGGACAGGGGAGCAGTATTTT.

The chain recombines TRBV4-3 with TRBJ1-2; possibly TRBD1 for D (5 bases). The CDR3 totals 14 residues. Trimming left V 3 bases short and J 7 bases short, with 15 bases between. Per the germline V gene, CDR1 is LGHNA and CDR2 is YSLEER. The CDR3 sequence is CASSQVSEGSGYTF. The CDR3 DNA reads as TGCGCCAGCAGCCAGGTTAGCGAGGGGTCTGGCTACACCTTC.

The chain joins TRBV10-3 to TRBJ2-1; D is perhaps TRBD1 (6 bases). The CDR3 consists of 13 residues. Germline loops: CDR1 ENHRY, CDR2 SYGVKD. Trimming stripped 7 bases from V and 5 bases from J, with 12 bases between. CDR3 sequence (DNA): TGTGCCATCAAAACCGGGACAAACAATGAGCAGTTCTTC. Translation: CAIKTGTNNEQFF.

The CDR3 region is CASSETDNYGYTF. The CDR3 DNA sequence: TGTGCCAGCAGCGAGACAGATAACTATGGCTACACCTTC. The chain uses TRBV6-1 and TRBJ1-2, with D perhaps matching TRBD1 (5 bases). V was trimmed by 6 bases and J by 1 base, leaving 9 bases between them. Germline CDR1 and CDR2: MNHNS and SASEGT. CDR3 length: 13 amino acids.

The gene calls are TRBV6-2 or TRBV6-3 and TRBJ1-2, with D tentatively TRBD1 (6 bases). The CDR3 covers 15 residues. V gave up 6 bases and J gave up 4 bases, with 18 bases separating them. The V gene's germline CDR1 is MNHEY and CDR2 SVGEGT. CDR3 region: CASSRNSGGVYGYTF. The CDR3 DNA sequence: TGTGCCAGCAGCCGAAACTCCGGGGGCGTCTATGGCTACACCTTC.

The V and J genes are TRBV6-6 and TRBJ2-7; possible D gene TRBD1, 6 bases. The germline gives CDR1 MNHNY, CDR2 SVGAGI (reference sequence). The CDR3 is 13 amino acids. Trimming stripped 8 bases from V and 7 bases from J, with 18 bases between. CDR3 amino acids: CASGLVRGGEQYF. For the CDR3, the DNA is TGTGCCAGCGGATTAGTTCGAGGGGGAGAGCAGTACTTC.

The chain couples TRBV3-1 to TRBJ1-1, with D unresolved. Trimming took off 1 base at V and 7 bases at J, with 13 bases between the two ends. The CDR3 sequence is 14 residues long. Germline values: CDR1 LGHDT, CDR2 YNNKEL (reference sequence). In DNA, the CDR3 is TGTGCCAGCAGCCAAGTCACGTTGGGTTTTGAAGCTTTCTTT. Encoded protein: CASSQVTLGFEAFF.

The chain combines TRBV7-9 with TRBJ2-1; D is uncertain. This CDR3 has 17 amino acids. V was pared by 1 base and J by 1 base, with 14 bases between. Germline-derived CDR1 and CDR2 are SEHNR and FQNEAQ (reference sequence). The CDR3 loop reads CASSLGVFKGSYNEQFF. Here the CDR3 DNA reads TGTGCCAGCAGCTTAGGGGTATTTAAAGGGTCCTACAATGAGCAGTTCTTC.

There are many counts of this clonotype. The V and J genes are TRBV6-5 and TRBJ2-5; 7 bases are shared with TRBD1. The CDR3 sequence is 16 residues long. J lost 6 bases, V lost 0 bases, and 10 bases had no gene match. Germline CDR1 reads MNHEY; CDR2 reads SVGAGI. The CDR3 loop reads CASSYSGAGGGKTQYF. The CDR3 DNA is TGTGCCAGCAGTTACTCCGGGGCAGGGGGTGGAAAGACCCAGTACTTC.

This clonotype was observed a handful of times. V and J are TRBV7-9 and TRBJ2-5; D is unresolved. The CDR3 has 15 residues. CDR1 is SEHNR, CDR2 FQNEAQ, per germline (reference sequence). The V gene lost 5 bases and the J gene lost 1 base, with 14 bases spanning the gap. As DNA, the CDR3 is TGTGCCAGCAGCGCGGCGGTAGGCCGCCAAGAGACCCAGTACTTC. Amino acids: CASSAAVGRQETQYF.

The chain has TRBV6-2 or TRBV6-3 and TRBJ2-3; D unresolved. Trimming pared 3 bases from V and 0 bases from J, leaving 10 bases between. The CDR3 contains 15 residues. Germline assignment: CDR1 MNHEY and CDR2 SVGEGT. CDR3 region: CASSYADHSTDTQYF. The CDR3 DNA reads TGTGCCAGCAGTTATGCGGACCATAGCACAGATACGCAGTATTTT.

The V and J genes are TRBV11-1 and TRBJ2-7, with a weak D call TRBD1 (5 bases). V was clipped by 0 bases and J by 0 bases, with 18 bases between them. Germline loops: CDR1 SGHAT, CDR2 FQDESV (reference sequence). The CDR3 sequence is 18 residues long. The CDR3 nucleotides are TGTGCCAGCAGCTTAGCAGTGATGGGGCCCCAGAGCTCCTACGAGCAGTACTTC. This translates into CASSLAVMGPQSSYEQYF.

Only a few counts were recorded for this clonotype. This chain uses TRBV18 with TRBJ2-7; D tentatively reads TRBD1 or TRBD2 (6 bases each). CDR1 is KGHSH, CDR2 LQKENI, per germline. The CDR3 loop spans 15 amino acids. V was shortened by 3 bases and J by 2 bases, with 14 bases between the two germline ends. CDR3 residues: CASSPNLGGPYEQYF. CDR3 nucleotides: TGTGCCAGCTCACCGAACTTGGGGGGCCCCTACGAGCAGTACTTC.

This clonotype was detected only a few times. The rearrangement uses TRBV12-3 or TRBV12-4 and TRBJ2-2; TRBD2 is a possible D gene (6 bases). This CDR3 has 16 residues. V shed 5 bases and J shed 7 bases, with 20 bases lying between them. The CDR3 nucleotides are TGTGCCAGCAGTCCCCGCGGGAACCGGGTGGTCGGGGAGCTGTTTTTT. Residues: CASSPRGNRVVGELFF.

The genes are TRBV12-3 or TRBV12-4 and TRBJ1-2; D is unclear. V gave up 10 bases and J gave up 4 bases, with 7 bases separating them. CDR3 size: 10 residues. In DNA, the CDR3 is TGTGCCACGACCCCCTATGGCTACACCTTC. This sequence encodes CATTPYGYTF.

V is TRBV12-3 or TRBV12-4 and J is TRBJ2-5, with 9 bases matching TRBD2. Unmatched junction bases numbered 7, after V lost 3 bases and J lost 5 bases. This CDR3 has 15 residues. The CDR3 loop is CASSFMASGVETQYF. Here the CDR3 DNA reads TGTGCCAGCAGTTTCATGGCTAGCGGGGTGGAGACCCAGTACTTC.

J is TRBJ2-1 and V is TRBV4-2, with 9 bases lining up with TRBD2. V dropped 4 bases and J dropped 0; count of bases not matched to a gene: 19. The CDR3 totals 21 residues. The germline V gene has CDR1 LGHNA and CDR2 YNFKEQ. CDR3 DNA: TGTGCCAGCAGCCCAAGCGGAATCGGGACTAGCCGCCAGAGCTCCTACAATGAGCAGTTCTTC. This gives the protein CASSPSGIGTSRQSSYNEQFF.

The chain has TRBV12-3 or TRBV12-4 and TRBJ2-1; no clear D gene. CDR3 length: 12 amino acids. Trimming left V 5 bases short and J 7 bases short, with 9 bases between. The CDR3: CASSVLGNEQFF. Here the CDR3 DNA reads TGTGCCAGCAGTGTTCTCGGGAATGAGCAGTTCTTC.

The table lists this clonotype with a few counts. The chain uses TRBV9 and TRBJ2-5; D might be TRBD1 (7 bases). The CDR3 is made up of 16 amino acids. Germline V gene lookup returns CDR1 SGDLS and CDR2 YYNGEE. V dropped 3 bases and J dropped 4 bases, with 19 bases sitting between them. The CDR3 spells CASSEKQGRNGETQYF. CDR3 sequence (DNA): TGTGCCAGCAGCGAGAAACAGGGGAGGAATGGAGAGACCCAGTACTTC.

This clonotype has only a few counts. The gene calls are TRBV24-1 and TRBJ2-5; a possible D gene is TRBD2 (5 bases). V shed 9 bases and J shed 3 bases, with 13 bases lying between them. The germline V gene has CDR1 KGHDR and CDR2 SFDVKD. CDR3 length equals 13 residues. The CDR3 reads CATGENGEETQYF. In DNA form, the CDR3 reads TGTGCCACCGGGGAGAACGGCGAAGAGACCCAGTACTTC.